A selection of T cell receptor beta chains follows, all from one sample in a study of T cell responses to AZD1222 COVID-19 vaccine. Measured with immunoSEQ multiplex PCR; TCRdb has only the in-frame clones, and not every one. Altogether over 150,000 clones are present, about 89% being singletons, with the ten largest covering approximately 3.4%. The sequenced sample was peripheral blood, obtained 28 days after the second AZD1222 dose. All receptors derive from an adult who received the AZD1222 COVID-19 vaccine. Each CDR3 is given with its conserved first and last residue.

TRBJ2-3,TRBV5-1,CASTLAGLTTDTQYF
TRBJ1-2,TRBV6-5,CASRWTGGDYGYTF
TRBJ1-2,TRBV5-1,CASSPGPDRGRRDGYTF
TRBJ2-7,TRBV6-5,CASSYVGGPMALYF
TRBJ1-5,TRBV3-1/TRBV3-2,CASSHLGANQPQHF
TRBJ1-3,TRBV19,CASSLRVGGNTIYF
TRBJ2-1,TRBV5-8,CASNLPGQASAYNEQFF
TRBJ1-3,TRBV7-2,CASSSTGSSGNTIYF
TRBJ1-1,TRBV30,CAWNRGANTEAFF
TRBJ1-2,TRBV5-1,CASSLSTDPGSYGYTF
TRBJ2-2,TRBV24-1,CATSDLGSGTGELFF
TRBJ1-4,TRBV10-1,CASSRGSEKLFF
TRBJ1-1,TRBV5-8,CASSFPRAWGEAFF
TRBJ1-1,TRBV7-3,CASSPTGAATEAFF
TRBJ1-2,TRBV9,CASSVDGVYYGYTF
TRBJ1-3,TRBV24-1,CATSDRSRNTIYF
TRBJ2-1,TRBV4-2,CASSQPPTNEQFF
TRBJ1-1,TRBV5-1,CASSLQGTGRINTEAFF
TRBJ2-3,TRBV10-1,CANITGRTDTQYF
TRBJ1-3,TRBV6-5,CASRRAEAAGNTIYF
TRBJ1-3,TRBV19,CASSMAGGSGNTIYF
TRBJ1-6,TRBV27,CASSLQGTSPLHF
TRBJ2-2,TRBV19,CASSIEVTLANTGELFF
TRBJ2-1,TRBV5-1,CASSLAVTSGYNEQFF
TRBJ1-1,TRBV10-3,CAISARTGENTEAFF
TRBJ1-1,TRBV19,CASSIWGARGTEAFF
TRBJ1-6,TRBV4-1,CASSQEYQDKEAPLHF
TRBJ2-7,TRBV6-5,CASSTAGGAPEQYF
TRBJ1-5,TRBV19,CASSIWGSNQPQHF
TRBJ1-5,TRBV7-2,CASSLAGTALTAKGPQHF
TRBJ1-5,TRBV19,CASRGQGAQPQHF
TRBJ1-2,TRBV4-1,CASSPRGMNYGYTF
TRBJ1-2,TRBV11-2,CASSLDGVEYGYTF
TRBJ2-7,TRBV12-5,CASGPGRHYEQYF
TRBJ1-1,TRBV19,CATTPKWGGQRGDEAFF
TRBJ2-1,TRBV9,CASSTTSGGSYNEQFF
TRBJ1-2,TRBV19,CASSGQGYGYTF
TRBJ2-6,TRBV9,CASSVRGSDGQGVKGANVLTF
TRBJ1-1,TRBV11-3,CASSTGTGGFVNTEAFF
TRBJ1-2,TRBV19,CATLGSSYTF
TRBJ1-5,TRBV30,CAWDRGKGSQPQHF
TRBJ1-6,TRBV4-1,CASSPQGNNSPLHF
TRBJ1-2,TRBV10-3,CAITPSGDGYTF
TRBJ1-2,TRBV7-2,CASSLRGLGYGYTF
TRBJ2-6,TRBV19,CASRPAQGASGANVLTF
TRBJ2-7,TRBV7-2,CASSYGGGGLTWEQYF
TRBJ2-7,TRBV5-5,CASSLQGGNYEQYF
TRBJ2-4,TRBV3-1/TRBV3-2,CASSQVSGLAKNIQYF
TRBJ2-7,TRBV7-8,CASREREGHYEQYF
TRBJ1-2,TRBV28,CASRKTGGNYGYTF
TRBJ2-1,TRBV7-3,CASSFGTSGANEQFF
TRBJ2-2,TRBV5-1,CASRSPGATGELFF
TRBJ2-3,TRBV2,CASSDRGPTDTQYF
TRBJ2-2,TRBV12-5,CASGLTLGDRGHTGELFF